This T cell receptor beta chain was recovered during a study of control samples from healthy donors and cancer patients. This clone was recorded once. Only in-frame clones appear in the TCRdb table, and some are missing; sequencing was by immunoSEQ multiplex PCR. The sample has under 200,000 clones, approximately 90% seen once. The V and J ends lost 4 bases and 1 base respectively, with 8 bases between them. Germline lookup yields CDR1 LNHNV and CDR2 YYDKDF (reference sequence). This CDR3 spans 13 amino acids. Sequencing input: blood. The gene calls are TRBV15 and TRBJ2-7; D uncertain. The TCR comes from a woman between 25 and 40 years old in good health. CDR3 nucleotides: TGTGCCACCAGCAAGAGGTTTTCCTACGAGCAGTACTTC. Residues: CATSKRFSYEQYF.